These 13 T cell receptor beta chains share one sample of origin, sequenced in a study of cytomegalovirus exposure and HLA in healthy donors. 13 Jbeta primers and 60 Vbeta primers were used for the PCR. TCRdb's table, derived via immunoSEQ multiplex PCR, lists solely in-frame clones and lacks some. Among about 180,000 clones listed, roughly 85% were seen once. Sequenced: PBMCs. Receptor source: a woman aged 40 to 55 in good health and CMV-seronegative.

This clone was detected a few times. This sequence joins TRBV6-5 and TRBJ2-3; 9 positions agree with TRBD1. Germline CDR1 reads MNHEY; CDR2 reads SVGAGI. The CDR3 is 15 amino acids. V dropped 2 bases and J dropped 6; count of bases not matched to a gene: 6. The CDR3 is CASSYTATGGDTQYF. The CDR3 DNA sequence: TGTGCCAGCAGTTACACAGCGACAGGGGGGGATACGCAGTATTTT.

The rearrangement joins TRBV7-6 to TRBJ2-1, with 8 bases fitting TRBD2. With V trimmed by 8 bases and J by 3 bases, 6 bases remained unmatched. Germline V gene data show CDR1 as SGHVS and CDR2 as FNYEAQ. CDR3 size: 14 residues. CDR3 in DNA: TGTGCCAGCCAGGGTCTAGCGGGCTACAATGAGCAGTTCTTC. It codes for CASQGLAGYNEQFF. The entire variable domain, with the rest obtained from reference TRBV7-6 and TRBJ2-1, is as follows: GAGVSQSPRYKVTKRGQDVALRCDPISGHVSLYWYRQALGQGPEFLTYFNYEAQQDKSGLPNDRFSAERPEGSISTLTIQRTEQRDSAMYRCASQGLAGYNEQFFGPGTRLTVL.

V usage is TRBV28 and J usage is TRBJ1-3, with D hard to call. The CDR3 has 12 residues. Trimming took 5 bases from V and 8 from J, leaving 10 bases between them. Germline loops: CDR1 MDHEN, CDR2 SYDVKM. The CDR3 loop reads CASSTPGDTIYF. CDR3 in DNA: TGTGCCAGCAGTACCCCCGGGGACACCATATATTTT.

The chain has TRBV29-1 and TRBJ2-3, with a possible D match to TRBD1 (5 bases). With 7 bases removed from V and 0 bases from J, the gap between germline ends came to 5 bases. Germline CDR1 reads SQVTM; CDR2 reads ANQGSEA. The CDR3 is made up of 11 amino acids. CDR3 loop: CSGGSTDTQYF. The CDR3 bases are TGCAGCGGGGGCAGCACAGATACGCAGTATTTT.

This clone has a handful of counts. This chain joins TRBV29-1 and TRBJ1-2; D remains unclear. There are 11 residues in the CDR3. Germline assignment: CDR1 SQVTM and CDR2 ANQGSEA. The germline V and J ends were trimmed by 6 bases and 5 bases, with 10 bases remaining between them. DNA for the CDR3: TGCAGCGTCAGCGGGAATTATGGCTACACCTTC. Translating gives CSVSGNYGYTF.

J is TRBJ1-5 and V is TRBV19; 10 bases fit TRBD1. The J segment lost 0 bases and the V segment lost 4 bases, leaving 6 bases of the junction unmatched. This CDR3 region has 17 residues. Germline V lookup: CDR1 LNHDA, CDR2 SQIVND (reference sequence). The CDR3 DNA reads as TGTGCCAGTAGTAGCGGACAGGGGGTCCCTAGCAATCAGCCCCAGCATTTT. Translated, it gives CASSSGQGVPSNQPQHF.

This clone showed up just a few times. The rearrangement joins TRBV6-4 to TRBJ2-3; D might be TRBD2 (6 bases). V shed 3 bases and J shed 3 bases, with 10 bases lying between them. Germline V CDR1 and CDR2: MRHNA, SNTAGT. The CDR3 spans 14 residues. CDR3 DNA sequence: TGTGCCAGCAGTGAGGAGGGACTGACAGATACGCAGTATTTT. The encoded protein is CASSEEGLTDTQYF.

The chain uses TRBV6-5 and TRBJ2-7, with 8 bases aligning to TRBD2. Germline loops: CDR1 MNHEY, CDR2 SVGAGI. With V trimmed by 2 bases and J by 6 bases, 3 bases remained unmatched. The CDR3 is 13 residues long. CDR3: CASSYAGGGEQYF. CDR3 nucleotides: TGTGCCAGCAGTTACGCGGGGGGTGGCGAGCAGTACTTC.

The DNA for the CDR3 is TGTGCCAGCCTAGGACAGGGCCTCGCTGAAGCTTTCTTT. Translating gives CASLGQGLAEAFF. The gene calls are TRBV6-1 and TRBJ1-1, with TRBD1 matching over 8 bases. CDR1 and CDR2 (germline): MNHNS, SASEGT. Trimming removed 8 bases from V and 6 bases from J; junction bases left unmatched: 8. This CDR3 comprises 13 residues.

The V and J genes are TRBV4-1 and TRBJ2-1; weak D call: TRBD2 (5 bases). This CDR3 has 15 residues. Trimming pared 1 base from V and 2 bases from J, leaving 9 bases between. The V gene's germline CDR1 is MGHRA and CDR2 YSYEKL. The CDR3 DNA reads TGCGCCAGCAGCCAAGGCAGCGGAACCTACAATGAGCAGTTCTTC. Its translation is CASSQGSGTYNEQFF.

This rearrangement joins TRBV25-1 to TRBJ1-1, with TRBD1 as a possible D gene (6 bases). The CDR3 contains 15 residues. CDR1 and CDR2 (germline): MGHDK, SYGVNS. V was shortened by 10 bases and J by 1 base, with 19 bases between the two germline ends. CDR3 residues: CATTRLQGPNTEAFF. CDR3 nucleotide sequence: TGTGCCACCACGAGACTACAGGGTCCGAACACTGAAGCTTTCTTT.

V and J are TRBV5-5 and TRBJ2-3; D unresolved. V was pared by 3 bases and J by 0 bases, with 8 bases between. The CDR3 has 14 amino acids. Germline assignment: CDR1 SGHKS and CDR2 YYEKEE (reference sequence). The CDR3: CASSSWASTDTQYF. Written as DNA, the CDR3 is TGTGCCAGCAGCTCCTGGGCTAGCACAGATACGCAGTATTTT.

J is TRBJ1-1 and V is TRBV7-9, with 7 positions matching TRBD1. V gave up 2 bases and J gave up 5 bases; unmatched junction bases: 5. Germline V gives CDR1 SEHNR, CDR2 FQNEAQ (reference sequence). This CDR3 is built from 14 residues. CDR3 protein: CASSLTQGSTEAFF. For the CDR3, the DNA is TGTGCCAGCAGCTTAACACAGGGGTCGACTGAAGCTTTCTTT.